What follows is one T cell receptor (beta chain) and its context. The sample comes from a study of cytomegalovirus exposure and HLA in healthy donors. PCR involved 60 Vbeta and 13 Jbeta primers. Using immunoSEQ multiplex PCR, the repertoire was profiled, and TCRdb retains in-frame clones only, with some absent. The sample includes roughly 190,000 clones, 87% seen only once; the top ten take over 1%. This clonotype was obtained from a man between 25 and 39 years old in good health and CMV-seronegative. Sequencing was done on a sample of PBMCs.

The chain's CDR3 is CASQSGPGGYTF. The CDR3 region has the DNA TGTGCCAGTCAATCAGGGCCAGGTGGCTACACCTTC. This chain connects TRBV28 to TRBJ1-2, with D maybe TRBD1 (5 bases). V gave up 9 bases and J gave up 7 bases, with 15 bases separating them. The CDR3 extends over 12 amino acids. Germline CDR1 is MDHEN and CDR2 is SYDVKM.